The 27 T cell receptor beta chains reported below all come from one sample, sequenced in a study of identical twins. One entry per CDR3 protein results from TCRdb running MiXCR on the 5' RACE reads. This sample has 460,000 or so distinct CDR3 sequences; 13% to 15% occur once, and the top ten carry about 0.53%. These sequences were also reported in another study, on yellow fever vaccine responses in identical twins.

The material sequenced was CD4+ T cells sorted from blood. The receptors stem from a woman younger than 30 in good health.

The rearrangement links TRBV7-9 to TRBJ2-1, with TRBD2 matching 7 bases. Losses at the gene ends were 3 bases for V and 9 bases for J; bases not matched to a gene: 5. The CDR3 loop spans 13 amino acids. Germline-derived CDR1 and CDR2 are SEHNR and FQNEAQ (reference sequence). CDR3 amino acids: CASSLNRGVEQFF. The DNA for the CDR3 is TGTGCCAGCAGCTTGAATCGGGGGGTTGAGCAGTTCTTC.

The chain combines TRBV20-1 with TRBJ1-1; no clear D. The germline CDR1 and CDR2 sequences are DFQATT and SNEGSKA (reference sequence). Trimming removed 3 bases at V and 0 bases at J, with 5 bases between. The CDR3 is 12 amino acids. The CDR3, as DNA: TGCAGTGCTAGTTCTTTGAACACTGAAGCTTTCTTT. Its translation: CSASSLNTEAFF.

This clonotype was observed once. The rearrangement uses TRBV2 and TRBJ2-3, with 10 bases fitting TRBD1. The CDR3 runs to 19 residues. J gave up 0 bases and V 10 bases, and 19 bases lay outside the gene matches. Germline CDR1 and CDR2: SNHLY and FYNNEI. The CDR3 protein is CAIWTDRGPPIQSTDTQYF. DNA for the CDR3: TGTGCCATCTGGACCGACAGGGGGCCGCCCATCCAGAGCACAGATACGCAGTATTTT.

The chain employs TRBV18 and TRBJ2-7, with a possible D match to TRBD1 (7 bases). CDR3 length: 15 residues. The germline CDR1 and CDR2 sequences are KGHSH and LQKENI. Trimming stripped 5 bases from V and 5 bases from J, with 19 bases between. This CDR3 is CASSSTGTAGDEQYF. In DNA, the CDR3 is TGTGCCAGCTCATCGACCGGGACAGCGGGCGACGAGCAGTACTTC.

The CDR3 DNA reads as TGCGCCAGCAGCAACCCGGCAGTTACAGATACGCAGTATTTT. This sequence encodes CASSNPAVTDTQYF. The chain has TRBV4-1 and TRBJ2-3; D is unclear. Germline lookup yields CDR1 MGHRA and CDR2 YSYEKL. The CDR3 loop spans 14 amino acids. The V end lost 5 bases, the J end lost 3 bases, and 12 bases lay between the germline ends.

This clonotype appeared a few times. The chain links TRBV20-1 to TRBJ2-7; possibly TRBD1 or TRBD2 for D (5 bases each). The CDR3 is 12 amino acids. Germline V gives CDR1 DFQATT, CDR2 SNEGSKA (reference sequence). With 1 base removed from V and 5 bases from J, the gap between germline ends came to 9 bases. In DNA, the CDR3 is TGCAGTGCTAGAGGTCGGGGCCACGAGCAGTACTTC. This codes for CSARGRGHEQYF.

The genes are TRBV7-9 and TRBJ1-4; no clear D gene. The CDR3 is 15 residues long. CDR1 and CDR2 from the germline V gene are SEHNR and FQNEAQ (reference sequence). V shed 5 bases and J shed 5 bases, with 15 bases lying between them. The CDR3 loop reads CASSHDGKANEKLFF. The CDR3 region has the DNA TGTGCCAGCAGCCACGACGGAAAGGCCAATGAAAAACTGTTTTTT.

The gene calls are TRBV4-2 and TRBJ2-1; 9 bases match TRBD1. V was clipped by 2 bases and J by 7 bases; unmatched bases: 9. CDR1 LGHNA and CDR2 YNFKEQ come from the germline V gene. The CDR3 is made up of 16 amino acids. The DNA of the CDR3 is TGTGCCAGCAGCCAACGTCGACAGGGGGTACGAAATGAGCAGTTCTTC. This sequence encodes CASSQRRQGVRNEQFF.

The table lists this clonotype with a few counts. The V gene is TRBV7-6, the J gene TRBJ2-3; D gene uncertain. Per germline, CDR1 SGHVS and CDR2 FNYEAQ. This CDR3 is built from 14 residues. The V gene lost 6 bases and the J gene lost 2 bases, with 12 bases spanning the gap. The CDR3 sequence is CASSLLLYTDTQYF. CDR3 bases: TGTGCCAGCAGTCTCTTACTCTACACAGATACGCAGTATTTT.

In nucleotides, the CDR3 is TGCGCCAGCAGGACCGGGACCACGAACACTGAAGCTTTCTTT. It yields the protein CASRTGTTNTEAFF. The chain couples TRBV10-2 to TRBJ1-1, with D perhaps matching TRBD1 (5 bases). V gave up 6 bases and J gave up 1 base, with 12 bases separating them. This CDR3 spans 14 amino acids. Germline CDR1 and CDR2: WSHSY and SAAADI.

This clonotype has only a few counts. The chain carries TRBV6-5 and TRBJ2-1; 7 positions agree with TRBD2. This CDR3 spans 14 amino acids. The V gene end was trimmed by 4 bases and the J gene end by 4 bases; junction bases not matched to a gene: 4. Germline V gene lookup returns CDR1 MNHEY and CDR2 SVGAGI. Here the CDR3 reads CASSSIAGYNEQFF. The CDR3 DNA is TGTGCCAGCAGTTCAATAGCGGGTTACAATGAGCAGTTCTTC.

V is TRBV10-3 and J is TRBJ2-3; 10 nucleotides align to TRBD2. The length of the CDR3 is 14 residues. Germline CDR1 reads ENHRY; CDR2 reads SYGVKD. Unmatched junction bases numbered 4, after V lost 7 bases and J lost 3 bases. CDR3 coding DNA: TGTGCCATCACTCCTAGCGGGGGTACAGATACGCAGTATTTT. It codes for CAITPSGGTDTQYF.

The chain employs TRBV7-2 and TRBJ2-3; D is undetermined. The length of the CDR3 is 12 residues. CDR1 is SGHTA and CDR2 is FQGNSA in the germline V gene. Trimming removed 3 bases from V and 6 bases from J, with 7 bases in between. CDR3 coding DNA: TGTGCCAGCAGCTTCGAGTGGGATACGCAGTATTTT. Residues: CASSFEWDTQYF.

This clonotype came up a few times. V and J are TRBV20-1 and TRBJ1-4; no firm D call. The ends were cut back, 3 bases at V and 0 bases at J, with 5 bases in the middle. Germline CDR1 reads DFQATT; CDR2 reads SNEGSKA (reference sequence). The CDR3 contains 13 residues. Written as DNA, the CDR3 is TGCAGTGCTAGTATTGCAACTAATGAAAAACTGTTTTTT. It codes for CSASIATNEKLFF.

This rearrangement joins TRBV5-1 to TRBJ2-2; no clear D. The CDR3 contains 17 residues. Looked up from germline, CDR1 is SGHRS and CDR2 is YFSETQ. Between the trimmed V and J ends, which lost 0 bases and 0 bases, there was a span of 12 bases. Written as DNA, the CDR3 is TGCGCCAGCAGCTTGGGGTCTACAATCGCGAACACCGGGGAGCTGTTTTTT. Its protein is CASSLGSTIANTGELFF.

This clonotype was seen at least ten times. V is TRBV4-2 and J is TRBJ2-7, with 8 nucleotides matching TRBD1. The V and J ends lost 1 base and 0 bases, in that order; junction bases with no gene match: 2. The CDR3 covers 15 residues. Germline loops: CDR1 LGHNA, CDR2 YNFKEQ. The CDR3 loop is CASSQAGQVSYEQYF. In DNA, the CDR3 is TGTGCCAGCAGCCAAGCGGGACAGGTCTCCTACGAGCAGTACTTC.

This clonotype was counted a few times. The J gene is TRBJ2-1, the V gene TRBV28; D could derive from TRBD1 or TRBD2 (5 bases each). Germline loops: CDR1 MDHEN, CDR2 SYDVKM. The V end was cut by 2 bases, the J end by 4 bases, with 12 bases between. The CDR3 sequence is 15 residues long. Written as DNA, the CDR3 is TGTGCCAGCAGTTTACCCACCGGGACGTACAATGAGCAGTTCTTC. As protein: CASSLPTGTYNEQFF.

The chain uses TRBV5-1 and TRBJ2-3, with 8 bases aligning to TRBD2. The trim removed 4 bases at V and 6 bases at J, leaving 16 bases unmatched. The CDR3 consists of 17 residues. CDR1 and CDR2 from the germline V gene are SGHRS and YFSETQ. CDR3 sequence: CASSRSGGGLETDTQYF. Written as DNA, the CDR3 is TGCGCCAGCAGCCGTAGCGGCGGGGGGCTTGAAACGGATACGCAGTATTTT.

The gene calls are TRBV7-3 and TRBJ2-1; tentatively, D is TRBD1 (6 bases). The CDR3 consists of 15 residues. The germline V gene encodes CDR1 SGHTA and CDR2 FQGTGA. Trimming shortened V by 3 bases and J by 8 bases, and 17 bases separated the two germline ends. The CDR3 sequence is CASSFFAGARDEQFF. The CDR3 DNA is TGTGCCAGCAGCTTTTTTGCAGGGGCGAGGGATGAGCAGTTCTTC.

The sample holds many counts of this clonotype. The rearrangement joins TRBV20-1 to TRBJ2-1; 7 bases are a match to TRBD2. The V segment lost 0 bases and the J segment 0 bases; nucleotides outside the gene matches: 2. The CDR3 spans 15 residues. Germline CDR1 and CDR2: DFQATT and SNEGSKA (reference sequence). In nucleotides, the CDR3 is TGCAGTGCTAGAGATCGCGGGGGCTCCTACAATGAGCAGTTCTTC. This sequence encodes CSARDRGGSYNEQFF.

Remarks on this clonotype: An end of the junction does not agree with germline; a read error may underlie this. The genes are TRBV12-3 or TRBV12-4 and TRBJ2-1, with 11 bases matching TRBD2. The CDR3 sequence is 18 residues long. This CDR3 reads CARSFPPPLAGVYNEQFF. CDR3 DNA sequence: TGTGCCCGCAGTTTCCCTCCTCCACTAGCGGGAGTTTACAATGAGCAGTTCTTC.

This clonotype was counted ten times or more. V gene TRBV7-2 combines with J gene TRBJ1-5; D remains ambiguous. The CDR3 consists of 14 residues. Germline lookup yields CDR1 SGHTA and CDR2 FQGNSA. V was trimmed by 1 base and J by 5 bases, leaving 9 bases between them. Here the CDR3 reads CASSLELTHQPQHF. CDR3 in DNA: TGTGCCAGCAGCTTAGAGTTAACGCATCAGCCCCAGCATTTT.

This clonotype came up a few times. This rearrangement joins TRBV11-2 to TRBJ1-5; perhaps TRBD1 as D (6 bases). This CDR3 contains 15 residues. V dropped 5 bases and J dropped 2 bases, with 13 bases sitting between them. Germline V gene lookup returns CDR1 SGHAT and CDR2 FQNNGV. As DNA, the CDR3 is TGTGCCAGCAGCCCACAGGGAAAGGGCAATCAGCCCCAGCATTTT. This gives the protein CASSPQGKGNQPQHF.

Only a few counts were recorded for this clonotype. The chain is built from TRBV10-2 and TRBJ2-1; 7 bases align to TRBD2. Germline V CDR1 and CDR2: WSHSY, SAAADI. V was clipped by 7 bases and J by 3 bases; unmatched bases: 9. This CDR3 is built from 15 residues. This CDR3 is CASNKRDQNYNEQFF. The CDR3 nucleotides are TGCGCCAGCAATAAGCGGGACCAGAACTACAATGAGCAGTTCTTC.

This clonotype occurred a few times. The V call is TRBV27, the J call TRBJ2-5; 10 bases fit TRBD2. The trim removed 5 bases at V and 5 bases at J, leaving 11 bases unmatched. Germline V gene sequence: CDR1 MNHEY, CDR2 SMNVEV (reference sequence). The CDR3 runs 16 residues. The CDR3 protein is CASSPSSGGQAETQYF. CDR3 DNA sequence: TGTGCCAGCAGTCCCTCTAGCGGGGGTCAGGCGGAGACCCAGTACTTC.

The chain couples TRBV18 to TRBJ1-1; D perhaps matches TRBD1 (6 bases). V lost 6 bases to trimming and J lost 2 bases, with 16 bases between them. The CDR3 runs to 15 residues. Germline V gene lookup returns CDR1 KGHSH and CDR2 LQKENI. Here the CDR3 reads CASSPVGAVNTEAFF. In nucleotides, the CDR3 is TGTGCCAGCTCGCCTGTGGGGGCTGTTAACACTGAAGCTTTCTTT.

This clonotype was counted ten times or more. The junction departs from the called germline gene at one end, perhaps through a read error. The gene calls are TRBV6-2 or TRBV6-3 and TRBJ2-7, with D possibly matching TRBD2 (6 bases). The germline V gene has CDR1 MNHEY and CDR2 SVGEGT. The CDR3 totals 12 residues. For the CDR3, the DNA is TGCGCCAGCAGCGGGCAGACCTACGAGCAGTACTTC. It yields the protein CASSGQTYEQYF.